This T cell receptor beta chain was sequenced in a study of shared T cell receptors in the human thymus (dated by TCRdb to about 2021). For context, the study as a whole: The study investigated the way shared, self-reactive T-cell receptor alpha chains are produced in the human thymus.

CDR1 and CDR2, looked up from the germline V gene (reference sequence), are MNHEY and SMNVEV. V has 5 bases trimmed and J has 1 base trimmed; junction bases matching no gene number 5. Reading from cysteine to phenylalanine, the CDR3 counts 15 amino acids. Left in the record is the CDR3 DNA by itself, 45 bases read in frame from the first base. Turning to this clone: This receptor's antigen is unknown. No much larger clonotype is one base removed from it; base qualities were not supplied.

Library prep was done by the immunoSEQ multiplex PCR assay. As stored in TCRdb, this immuneACCESS dataset retains in-frame rearrangements with V and J assigned. A fraction of the clones does not appear; measured against another copy, unresolved V genes explain less than half of the discrepancy, and the remainder lacks a known reason. The table for this sample lists hundreds of thousands of clones; roughly 90% of them were counted only once. The biggest ten clones account for 0.01% of the sample. The same data also contributed to another study, on human thymus T cells. Drawing on the second study: Immunologically healthy infants undergoing open corrective cardiac surgery for congenital heart defects in Finland were used as donors. Thymus tissue was collected as surgical resects that were removed during corrective cardiac surgery. Both the thymic and the peripheral blood repertoires appeared to show biased V and J gene segment usage. Highly overlapping thymic TCR repertoires among unrelated individuals were reported in the related research. TCR alpha and beta repertoires from seven to nine infant thymus samples and a few related peripheral blood samples were characterized in the study. The infant donors were about 6 to 244 days old, and the cohort included six males and a couple of females. Thymocytes were released mechanically from tissue and stored at -70 °C as pellets of about 10-34 million cells. A QIAsymphony instrument was used to extract genomic DNA from frozen cell pellets. The immunoSEQ multiplex PCR assay was used to amplify the TCRB and TCRAD loci from a standardized quantity of quality-controlled genomic DNA. The V(D)J region was spanned by amplicons of a length sufficient to cover the CDR3 and to identify V and J genes. Amplicon sequencing was performed on an Illumina platform through the commercial immunoSEQ service. Primer bias and sequencing errors were corrected as previously described, and TCRAD and TCRB definitions were based on the IMGT database. immunoSEQ Analyzer 3.0 and VDJTools were used for repertoire analysis, which covered basic statistics, V/J segment usage, diversity estimates, rarefaction and pairwise overlap. To estimate diversity, the Chao1, ChaoE, Efron-Thisted, Shannon and inverse Simpson indices were applied, and diversity was also estimated on datasets down-sampled to the smallest sample. For repertoire overlap, CDR3 nucleotide sequence, V gene and J gene had to match strictly, and clustering was done by Jaccard-based multidimensional scaling. On average, thymus samples gave 800,000 or so unique TCRB clonotypes, whereas blood samples gave roughly 80,000.

The receptor's source is a boy younger than two with a congenital heart defect. Donor details come from another sample of the same person, matched by shared clones. Rearrangement joined TRBV27 to TRBJ2-3; the junction holds 8 bases that match TRBD2. The sample consisted of thymocytes. The CDR3 is CASSITSGGTDTQYF. The DNA sequence follows: TGTGCCAGCAGTATAACTAGCGGAGGCACAGATACGCAGTATTTT.